This T cell receptor (beta chain) was sequenced in a study of blood T cell repertoires in COVID-19. On the study more broadly: From the United States, Italy and Spain came samples of acute and convalescent COVID-19. PBMCs, B-cell-depleted T cells, or T cells were the source of the cDNA or gDNA that made up the material.

Germline V gene sequence: CDR1 SEHNR, CDR2 FQNEAQ (reference sequence). Trimming stripped 2 bases from V and 5 bases from J, with 6 bases between. This CDR3 contains 12 residues. In the authors' methods: From reference gene primer amplification, estimates of nucleated cell counts were derived. The method was immunoSEQ multiplex PCR; TCRdb's version includes in-frame clones alone and lacks a portion of them. D and trimming were read from the DNA, whereas the V and J calls and clone size are those reported in that table. This sample has about 200,000 clones, with approximately 87% found just once. The TCR originated in a woman in her 70s with acute or convalescent COVID-19. The sample consisted of peripheral blood. This chain links TRBV7-9 with TRBJ1-1; D not certain. CDR3 nucleotides: TGTGCCAGCAGCTTATCGAGGACTGAAGCTTTCTTT. The encoded protein is CASSLSRTEAFF.